These 21 T cell receptor beta chains came from one sample sequenced in a study of shared clonotypes between healthy human individuals. The table came from immunoSEQ multiplex PCR; TCRdb's copy has only in-frame clones and leaves some out. The sample consists of over a million clones, about 84% of them appearing once. Sequencing was performed on memory CD4+ T cells from PBMCs. The subset is: CD45RA-negative fraction. The receptors originated from a man between 18 and 29 years old in good health. Some clones in this sample may be carry-over from other donors' samples.

The chain combines TRBV2 with TRBJ2-1; 12 nucleotides line up with TRBD2. Germline loops: CDR1 SNHLY, CDR2 FYNNEI. V trimming: 6 bases; J trimming: 6 bases; junction bases outside the gene matches: 6. The CDR3 sequence is 15 residues long. CDR3 nucleotides: TGTGCCAGCAGGGCGCTAGCGGGAGGGCCCAATGAGCAGTTCTTC. This codes for CASRALAGGPNEQFF.

A note on this clone: A read error is the likely source, as a far larger clone sits one nucleotide away. The chain has TRBV27 and TRBJ2-7; D is ambiguous. The V and J ends lost 5 bases and 3 bases respectively, with 5 bases between them. The germline V gene encodes CDR1 MNHEY and CDR2 SMNVEV (reference sequence). The CDR3 sequence is 11 residues long. The CDR3 loop reads CASSDDYEQYF. The CDR3 DNA is TGTGCCAGCAGTGATGACTACGAGCAGTACTTC.

J is TRBJ2-7 and V is TRBV5-1; D might be TRBD2 (6 bases). There are 14 residues in the CDR3. With 0 bases removed from V and 0 bases from J, the gap between germline ends came to 7 bases. Germline V gene lookup returns CDR1 SGHRS and CDR2 YFSETQ. The CDR3: CASSLDGSSYEQYF. For the CDR3, the DNA is TGCGCCAGCAGCTTGGACGGGAGCTCCTACGAGCAGTACTTC.

The rearrangement links TRBV7-9 to TRBJ2-1, with TRBD2 matching 12 bases. Germline CDR1 SEHNR, CDR2 FQNEAQ (reference sequence). The V gene end was trimmed by 7 bases and the J gene end by 6 bases; junction bases not matched to a gene: 7. CDR3 length equals 15 residues. CDR3: CASNELAGGINEQFF. CDR3 DNA: TGTGCCAGCAACGAACTAGCGGGAGGCATCAATGAGCAGTTCTTC. The full variable domain, its missing parts supplied by reference TRBV7-9 and TRBJ2-1, is DTGVSQNPRHKITKRGQNVTFRCDPISEHNRLYWYRQTLGQGPEFLTYFQNEAQLEKSRLLSDRFSAERPKGSFSTLEIQRTEQGDSAMYLCASNELAGGINEQFFGPGTRLTVL.

This chain joins TRBV10-3 and TRBJ1-2; no firm D call. This CDR3 is built from 15 residues. In germline, CDR1 is ENHRY, CDR2 SYGVKD. V dropped 6 bases and J dropped 6 bases, with 20 bases sitting between them. CDR3 nucleotide sequence: TGTGCCATCAGCCGGCCCTTTGAGAGGGAAGATGGCTACACCTTC. Amino acids: CAISRPFEREDGYTF.

About this clone: The same CDR3 arises from other DNA sequences in this sample as well. CDR3 nucleotide sequence: TGTGCCACCAGCAGAGGCTACGAGCAGTACTTC. It is translated as CATSRGYEQYF. The chain has TRBV15 and TRBJ2-7; D remains ambiguous. Germline V lookup: CDR1 LNHNV, CDR2 YYDKDF (reference sequence). CDR3 length equals 11 residues. The V and J ends lost 1 base and 3 bases respectively, with 1 base between them.

The chain has TRBV16 and TRBJ1-1; D call uncertain. The germline V and J ends were trimmed by 0 bases and 8 bases, with 7 bases remaining between them. CDR1 and CDR2 from the germline V gene are KGHSY and FQNENV. This CDR3 contains 12 residues. CDR3 DNA: TGTGCCAGCAGCCAATCGGACGGGGAAGCTTTCTTT. This gives the protein CASSQSDGEAFF.

In this sample, this clone turned up once. V usage is TRBV18 and J usage is TRBJ1-4; 8 nucleotides agree with TRBD1. CDR3 length: 15 residues. Unmatched junction bases numbered 4, after V lost 2 bases and J lost 5 bases. Germline CDR1 is KGHSH and CDR2 is LQKENI. The CDR3 sequence: CASSPRTGRNEKLFF. Here the CDR3 DNA reads TGTGCCAGCTCACCAAGGACAGGGAGAAATGAAAAACTGTTTTTT.

The chain recombines TRBV4-3 with TRBJ2-2; 9 nucleotides line up with TRBD2. CDR3 length equals 17 residues. Germline CDR1 and CDR2: LGHNA and YSLEER. The trim removed 3 bases at V and 2 bases at J, leaving 7 bases unmatched. The CDR3 sequence is CASSQLPGTSNTGELFF. Here the CDR3 DNA reads TGCGCCAGCAGCCAGCTGCCCGGGACTAGCAACACCGGGGAGCTGTTTTTT.

CDR3: CASSLTGLPQHF. The CDR3, as DNA: TGTGCCAGCAGCTTGACAGGTCTGCCCCAGCATTTT. This chain joins TRBV5-8 and TRBJ1-5; maybe TRBD1 (5 bases). V was clipped by 1 base and J by 9 bases, with 8 bases between them. The germline V gene encodes CDR1 SGHTS and CDR2 YDEGEE. CDR3 size: 12 residues.

The genes are TRBV28 and TRBJ2-2; D uncertain. Between the trimmed V and J ends, which lost 3 bases and 6 bases, there was a span of 8 bases. Germline V CDR1 and CDR2: MDHEN, SYDVKM. There are 13 residues in the CDR3. CDR3 region: CASSLVNPGELFF. CDR3 DNA: TGTGCCAGCAGTTTGGTGAATCCCGGGGAGCTGTTTTTT.

There are many counts of this clone. The rearrangement uses TRBV18 and TRBJ2-7; D is uncertain. The V and J ends lost 2 bases and 3 bases respectively, with 11 bases between them. CDR3 length equals 14 residues. The V gene's germline CDR1 is KGHSH and CDR2 LQKENI. The CDR3 sequence: CASSPTQRLYEQYF. Here the CDR3 DNA reads TGTGCCAGCTCACCAACCCAGCGTCTCTACGAGCAGTACTTC.

Concerning this clone itself: Additional DNA sequences in this sample encode the identical CDR3. This rearrangement joins TRBV7-8 to TRBJ2-3; D not resolved. CDR3 length: 15 amino acids. CDR1 SGHVS and CDR2 FQNEAQ come from the germline V gene. Trimming removed 0 bases at V and 2 bases at J, with 9 bases between. The CDR3, as DNA: TGTGCCAGCAGCTTAGCTCGCGGTTCCACAGATACGCAGTATTTT. As protein: CASSLARGSTDTQYF.

The chain has TRBV7-2 and TRBJ2-7; 9 bases are shared with TRBD1. This CDR3 has 15 amino acids. V shed 4 bases, J shed 4 bases, and the junction held 8 bases outside the gene matches. Germline values: CDR1 SGHTA, CDR2 FQGNSA. CDR3 protein: CASSSRTGETYEQYF. The CDR3 DNA sequence: TGTGCCAGCAGCTCCAGGACAGGGGAAACATACGAGCAGTACTTC.

Concerning this clone itself: Relative to the germline gene, one junction end is altered; a read error may explain this. This chain uses TRBV28 with TRBJ2-7; TRBD1 matches 8 bases. This CDR3 spans 11 amino acids. Germline V gene data show CDR1 as MDHEN and CDR2 as SYDVKM. Here the CDR3 DNA reads TGTGCCAGCAGTAACCCACAGGGGGGACTCTTC. The encoded protein is CASSNPQGGLF.

The CDR3 region is CASSLVAGAGGNIQYF. CDR3 in DNA: TGTGCCAGCAGCTTAGTGGCGGGGGCTGGAGGAAACATTCAGTACTTC. The V gene is TRBV7-6, the J gene TRBJ2-4; D possibly corresponds to TRBD2 (7 bases). This CDR3 has 16 residues. Germline CDR1 and CDR2: SGHVS and FNYEAQ. V gave up 1 base and J gave up 6 bases, with 16 bases separating them.

V and J are TRBV6-1 and TRBJ2-3; 8 bases agree with TRBD1. Germline CDR1 reads MNHNS; CDR2 reads SASEGT. The CDR3 totals 14 residues. Trimming at V came to 5 bases and at J to 6 bases, leaving 7 bases not matched to a gene. CDR3 region: CASSSTRQGDTQYF. The DNA for the CDR3 is TGTGCCAGCAGTTCAACCCGACAGGGGGATACGCAGTATTTT.

The chain uses TRBV19 and TRBJ2-2; 7 nucleotides align to TRBD1. The germline V gene encodes CDR1 LNHDA and CDR2 SQIVND (reference sequence). Trimming at V came to 6 bases and at J to 0 bases, leaving 4 bases not matched to a gene. This CDR3 has 15 residues. CDR3 loop: CASSHRGSNTGELFF. In DNA form, the CDR3 reads TGTGCCAGTAGCCACAGGGGCTCGAACACCGGGGAGCTGTTTTTT.

The V gene is TRBV4-1, the J gene TRBJ2-3; 10 bases line up with TRBD2. The trim removed 10 bases at V and 7 bases at J, leaving 11 bases unmatched. This CDR3 has 14 residues. Germline lookup yields CDR1 MGHRA and CDR2 YSYEKL. The CDR3 DNA sequence: TGCGCCACCCAGCCTAGCGGGAGCACGAATACGCAGTATTTT. This codes for CATQPSGSTNTQYF.

J is TRBJ1-5 and V is TRBV5-1; no reliable D call. This CDR3 contains 13 residues. The V gene lost 7 bases and the J gene lost 3 bases, with 11 bases spanning the gap. The germline CDR1 and CDR2 sequences are SGHRS and YFSETQ. The chain's CDR3 is CASPDFPNQPQHF. CDR3 sequence (DNA): TGCGCCAGCCCGGACTTTCCCAATCAGCCCCAGCATTTT.

This clone was observed a single time. The chain employs TRBV28 and TRBJ2-6; D gene ambiguous. Per the germline V gene, CDR1 is MDHEN and CDR2 is SYDVKM. The V and J ends lost 6 bases and 0 bases respectively, with 9 bases between them. This CDR3 contains 15 residues. CDR3 residues: CASRGSSSGANVLTF. CDR3 in DNA: TGTGCCAGCAGAGGGTCCTCCTCTGGGGCCAACGTCCTGACTTTC.